One and the same sample provided the 16 T cell receptor beta chains below, sequenced in a study of OX40 agonist ivuxolimab in advanced cancers. Sequencing was performed with immunoSEQ multiplex PCR; in TCRdb, only in-frame clones are kept and a portion is missing. This sample has some 94,000 clones, with approximately 95% found just once. The specimen comprised CD4+ or CD8+ T cells sorted from blood, sampled in a trial of the OX40 agonist ivuxolimab. These receptors were obtained from an adult with an advanced solid tumor such as melanoma, head and neck, liver or kidney cancer.

The chain is built from TRBV13 and TRBJ1-4, with 8 nucleotides matching TRBD1. The CDR3 is 14 residues long. Per germline, CDR1 PRHDT and CDR2 FYEKMQ (reference sequence). V was clipped by 4 bases and J by 5 bases; unmatched bases: 3. CDR3 sequence reads: CASSSDRENEKLFF. Written as DNA, the CDR3 is TGTGCCAGCAGCTCGGACAGGGAGAATGAAAAACTGTTTTTT.

The rearrangement joins TRBV21-1 to TRBJ1-4; the listed D gene, TRBD1, was not tested against the DNA. TRBV21-1 is marked as a pseudogene. The CDR3 consists of 14 residues. The chain's CDR3 is CASSEGTENEKLFF. The CDR3 nucleotides are TGTGCCAGCAGCGAAGGGACAGAGAATGAAAAACTGTTTTTT.

CDR3 sequence reads: CASSPTQGATEAFF. The CDR3 DNA sequence: TGTGCCAGCAGCCCCACTCAGGGGGCGACTGAAGCTTTCTTT. The rearrangement joins TRBV7-3 to TRBJ1-1; 8 bases match TRBD1. With V trimmed by 5 bases and J by 5 bases, 7 bases remained unmatched. Germline V lookup: CDR1 SGHTA, CDR2 FQGTGA. This CDR3 is built from 14 residues.

V is TRBV7-2 and J is TRBJ2-1, with a tentative D call TRBD2 (7 bases). Germline V CDR1 and CDR2: SGHTA, FQGNSA. The V end lost 1 base, the J end lost 8 bases, and 15 bases lay between the germline ends. The length of the CDR3 is 15 residues. The CDR3 DNA sequence: TGTGCCAGCAGCTTAGGGATGGGAGGGGGGTATGAGCAGTTCTTC. It encodes CASSLGMGGGYEQFF.

The chain joins TRBV20-1 to TRBJ1-2; a weak D match, TRBD1 (5 bases). V was pared by 6 bases and J by 11 bases, with 16 bases between. Germline V lookup: CDR1 DFQATT, CDR2 SNEGSKA (reference sequence). This CDR3 comprises 11 residues. The CDR3 sequence: CSAPGGDSYTF. The CDR3 DNA is TGCAGTGCACCCGGGGGGGATAGTTACACCTTC.

The chain employs TRBV28 and TRBJ2-1; D gene uncertain. This CDR3 is 17 amino acids long. Germline V lookup: CDR1 MDHEN, CDR2 SYDVKM. Between the trimmed V and J ends, which lost 4 bases and 2 bases, there was a span of 18 bases. CDR3 amino acids: CASSSPTRQITYNEQFF. The DNA of the CDR3 is TGTGCCAGCAGTTCCCCCACCCGGCAGATTACCTACAATGAGCAGTTCTTC. Using reference TRBV28 and TRBJ2-1 for the parts outside the CDR3, the full variable domain is DVKVTQSSRYLVKRTGEKVFLECVQDMDHENMFWYRQDPGLGLRLIYFSYDVKMKEKGDIPEGYSVSREKKERFSLILESASTNQTSMYLCASSSPTRQITYNEQFFGPGTRLTVL.

V and J are TRBV6-1 and TRBJ1-2; TRBD1 matches 10 bases. The V gene's germline CDR1 is MNHNS and CDR2 SASEGT. The CDR3 totals 14 residues. J was trimmed by 8 bases and V by 4 bases; bases with no gene match: 7. The CDR3 DNA follows: TGTGCCAGCAGTGGAACCGGGACAGGGGCCGGCTACACCTTC. It codes for CASSGTGTGAGYTF.

This clone was observed once. This chain connects TRBV11-2 to TRBJ1-4; 7 bases fit TRBD1. CDR1 is SGHAT, CDR2 FQNNGV, per germline. V was clipped by 1 base and J by 8 bases; unmatched bases: 13. The CDR3 sequence is 17 residues long. The DNA of the CDR3 is TGTGCCAGCAGCTTAGTAGGCTTGACAGGGACGTCGGAAAAACTGTTTTTT. It translates to CASSLVGLTGTSEKLFF.

The chain joins TRBV11-2 to TRBJ2-7; 8 positions agree with TRBD2. CDR3 length: 15 amino acids. Germline loops: CDR1 SGHAT, CDR2 FQNNGV. The junction had 4 bases not matched to a gene; V was cut back by 0 bases and J by 3 bases. Here the CDR3 reads CASSLEGGGHYEQYF. CDR3 sequence (DNA): TGTGCCAGCAGCTTAGAGGGCGGGGGGCACTACGAGCAGTACTTC.

V and J are TRBV5-1 and TRBJ1-1; no clear D. Trimming took off 1 base at V and 1 base at J, with 11 bases between the two ends. CDR3 length: 15 residues. CDR1 is SGHRS, CDR2 YFSETQ, per germline. For the CDR3, the DNA is TGCGCCAGCAGCTTGTGGGCCGGGTCGAACACTGAAGCTTTCTTT. It translates to CASSLWAGSNTEAFF.

The chain links TRBV28 to TRBJ1-2; perhaps TRBD1 as D (5 bases). The CDR3 loop spans 14 amino acids. CDR1 is MDHEN and CDR2 is SYDVKM in the germline V gene. Trimming took off 2 bases at V and 2 bases at J, with 9 bases between the two ends. The CDR3 loop is CASSLEGINYGYTF. CDR3 DNA: TGTGCCAGCAGTTTAGAGGGGATCAACTATGGCTACACCTTC.

The chain carries TRBV10-3 and TRBJ2-1; 9 bases line up with TRBD2. This CDR3 comprises 16 residues. V lost 5 bases to trimming and J lost 3 bases; unmatched junction nucleotides: 8. Looked up from germline, CDR1 is ENHRY and CDR2 is SYGVKD. This chain's CDR3 is CAISKTLAGDYNEQFF. As DNA, the CDR3 is TGTGCCATCAGTAAAACTTTAGCGGGAGACTACAATGAGCAGTTCTTC.

The V call is TRBV9, the J call TRBJ1-1; maybe TRBD1 (5 bases). This CDR3 has 15 residues. Trimming removed 0 bases from V and 7 bases from J, with 16 bases in between. Germline CDR1 reads SGDLS; CDR2 reads YYNGEE. The CDR3 DNA reads TGTGCCAGCAGCGTAGGACCCCCGGGGGAGTTTGAAGCTTTCTTT. Its protein is CASSVGPPGEFEAFF.

V and J are TRBV6-4 and TRBJ1-2, with a possible D match to TRBD1 (6 bases). The germline V gene encodes CDR1 MRHNA and CDR2 SNTAGT. This CDR3 spans 16 amino acids. V was cut by 0 bases and J by 4 bases, with 15 bases left in between. CDR3 loop: CASSDSIGGAPYGYTF. The CDR3 DNA sequence: TGTGCCAGCAGTGACTCGATCGGGGGCGCACCCTATGGCTACACCTTC.

Note on this clone: At the DNA level, this CDR3 is encoded by other sequences in the same sample as well. V is TRBV27 and J is TRBJ1-5, with TRBD1 identical over 7 bases. Germline lookup yields CDR1 MNHEY and CDR2 SMNVEV (reference sequence). V lost 8 bases to trimming and J lost 5 bases; unmatched junction nucleotides: 3. The length of the CDR3 is 12 residues. CDR3 nucleotide sequence: TGTGCCAGCCGACAGGGACATCAGCCCCAGCATTTT. Translating gives CASRQGHQPQHF.

The chain recombines TRBV5-1 with TRBJ2-4; D possibly matches TRBD1 or TRBD2 (5 bases each). This CDR3 has 16 residues. Germline CDR1 SGHRS, CDR2 YFSETQ. The germline V and J ends were trimmed by 4 bases and 0 bases, with 14 bases remaining between them. The CDR3 nucleotides read TGCGCCAGCAGCCCAACGGGACGGCTAGCCAAAAACATTCAGTACTTC. Translating it yields CASSPTGRLAKNIQYF.